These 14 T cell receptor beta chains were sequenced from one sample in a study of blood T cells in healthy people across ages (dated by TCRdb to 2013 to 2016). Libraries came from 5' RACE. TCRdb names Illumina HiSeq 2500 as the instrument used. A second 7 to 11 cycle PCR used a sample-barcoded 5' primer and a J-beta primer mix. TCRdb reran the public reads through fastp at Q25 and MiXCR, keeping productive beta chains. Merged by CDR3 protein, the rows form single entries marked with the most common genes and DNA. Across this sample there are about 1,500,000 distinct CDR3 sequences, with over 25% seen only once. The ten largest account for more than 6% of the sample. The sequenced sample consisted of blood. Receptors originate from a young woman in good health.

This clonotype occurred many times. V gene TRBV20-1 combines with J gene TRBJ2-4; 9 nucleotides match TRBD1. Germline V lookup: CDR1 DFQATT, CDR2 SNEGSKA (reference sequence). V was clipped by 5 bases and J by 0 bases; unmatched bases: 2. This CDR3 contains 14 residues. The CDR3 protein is CSAGGQGAKNIQYF. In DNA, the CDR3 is TGCAGTGCTGGGGGACAGGGAGCCAAAAACATTCAGTACTTC.

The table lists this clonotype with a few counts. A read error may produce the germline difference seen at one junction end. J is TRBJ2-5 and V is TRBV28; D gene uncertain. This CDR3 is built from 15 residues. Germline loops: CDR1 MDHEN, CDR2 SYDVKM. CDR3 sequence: CASSLYWAGIATRYF. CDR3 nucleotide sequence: TGTGCCAGCAGTTTATACTGGGCAGGTATTGCGACCCGGTACTTC.

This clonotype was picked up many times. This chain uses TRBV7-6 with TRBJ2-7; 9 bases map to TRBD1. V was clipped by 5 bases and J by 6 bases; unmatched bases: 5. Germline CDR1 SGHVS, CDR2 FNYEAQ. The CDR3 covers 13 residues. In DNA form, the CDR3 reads TGTGCCAGCAGCCTGGACAGGGGATCCGAGCAGTACTTC. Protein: CASSLDRGSEQYF. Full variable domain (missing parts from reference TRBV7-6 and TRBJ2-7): GAGVSQSPRYKVTKRGQDVALRCDPISGHVSLYWYRQALGQGPEFLTYFNYEAQQDKSGLPNDRFSAERPEGSISTLTIQRTEQRDSAMYRCASSLDRGSEQYFGPGTRLTVT.

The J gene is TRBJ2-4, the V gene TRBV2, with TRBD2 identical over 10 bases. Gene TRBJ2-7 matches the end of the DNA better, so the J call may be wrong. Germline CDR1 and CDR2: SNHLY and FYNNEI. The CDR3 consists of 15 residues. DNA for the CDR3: TGTGCCAGCGGCCCAACCGGGACTAGCGTCTACGAGCAGTACTTC. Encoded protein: CASGPTGTSVYEQYF.

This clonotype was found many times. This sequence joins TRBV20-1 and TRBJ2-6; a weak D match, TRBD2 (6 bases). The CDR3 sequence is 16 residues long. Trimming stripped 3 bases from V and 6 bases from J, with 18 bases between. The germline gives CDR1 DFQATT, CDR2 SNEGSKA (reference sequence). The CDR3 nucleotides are TGCAGTGCTAGGCGGCGGGGTGGGCTGAAGGCCAACGTCCTGACTTTC. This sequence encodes CSARRRGGLKANVLTF.

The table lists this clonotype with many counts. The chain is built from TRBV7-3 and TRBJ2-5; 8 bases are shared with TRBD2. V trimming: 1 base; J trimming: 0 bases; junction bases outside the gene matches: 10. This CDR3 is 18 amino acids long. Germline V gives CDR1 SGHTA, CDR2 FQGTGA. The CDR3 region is CASSLIGAPSGYQETQYF. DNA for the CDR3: TGTGCCAGCAGCTTAATCGGGGCGCCTAGCGGGTACCAAGAGACCCAGTACTTC.

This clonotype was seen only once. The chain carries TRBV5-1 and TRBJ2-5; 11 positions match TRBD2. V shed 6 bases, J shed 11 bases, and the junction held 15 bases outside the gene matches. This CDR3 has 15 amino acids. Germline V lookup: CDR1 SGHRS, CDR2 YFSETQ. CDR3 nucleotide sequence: TGCGCCAGCACGTTTACTAGCGGGAGTGGCAATGAGCAGTACTTC. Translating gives CASTFTSGSGNEQYF.

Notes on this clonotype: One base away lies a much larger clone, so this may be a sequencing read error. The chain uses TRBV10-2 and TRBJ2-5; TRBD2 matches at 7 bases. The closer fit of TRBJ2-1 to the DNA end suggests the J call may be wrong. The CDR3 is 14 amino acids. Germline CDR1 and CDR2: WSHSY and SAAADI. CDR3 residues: CASSESGEGRTQFF. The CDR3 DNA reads TGCGCCAGCAGTGAGTCTGGGGAGGGGCGGACCCAGTTCTTC.

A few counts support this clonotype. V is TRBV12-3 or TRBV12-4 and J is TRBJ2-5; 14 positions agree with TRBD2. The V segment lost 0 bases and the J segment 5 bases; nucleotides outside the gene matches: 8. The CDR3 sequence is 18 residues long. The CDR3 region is CASSLAGLAGVGAETQYF. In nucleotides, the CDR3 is TGTGCCAGCAGTTTAGCGGGACTAGCGGGAGTCGGCGCGGAGACCCAGTACTTC.

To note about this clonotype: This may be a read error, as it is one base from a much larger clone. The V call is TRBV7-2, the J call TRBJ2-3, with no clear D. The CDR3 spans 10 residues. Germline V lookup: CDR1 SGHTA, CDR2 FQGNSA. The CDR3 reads CASRTDKQYF. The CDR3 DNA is TGTGCCAGCAGGACTGATAAGCAGTATTTT.

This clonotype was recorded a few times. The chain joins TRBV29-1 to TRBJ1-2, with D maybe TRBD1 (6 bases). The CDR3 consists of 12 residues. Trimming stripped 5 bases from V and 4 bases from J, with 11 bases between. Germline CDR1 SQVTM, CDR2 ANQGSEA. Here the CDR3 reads CSVQGRSYGYTF. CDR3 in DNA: TGCAGCGTTCAGGGGCGCAGCTATGGCTACACCTTC. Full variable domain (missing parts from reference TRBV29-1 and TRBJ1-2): SAVISQKPSRDICQRGTSLTIQCQVDSQVTMMFWYRQQPGQSLTLIATANQGSEATYESGFVIDKFPISRPNLTFSTLTVSNMSPEDSSIYLCSVQGRSYGYTFGSGTRLTVV.

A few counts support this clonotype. CDR3 sequence reads: CASSRGGQVAGNTIYF. CDR3 bases: TGCGCCAGCAGCCGGGGGGGACAGGTTGCTGGAAACACCATATATTTT. V gene TRBV4-1 combines with J gene TRBJ1-3; 8 bases align to TRBD1. The germline V gene has CDR1 MGHRA and CDR2 YSYEKL. The CDR3 is 16 amino acids. Trimming at V came to 4 bases and at J to 2 bases, leaving 7 bases not matched to a gene.

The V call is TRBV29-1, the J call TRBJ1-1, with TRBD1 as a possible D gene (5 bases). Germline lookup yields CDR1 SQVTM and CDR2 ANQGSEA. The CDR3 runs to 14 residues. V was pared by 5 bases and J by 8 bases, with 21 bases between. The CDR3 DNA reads TGCAGCGTTTCAGGGACGACAACTCCCCCCGAAGCTTTCTTT. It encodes CSVSGTTTPPEAFF.

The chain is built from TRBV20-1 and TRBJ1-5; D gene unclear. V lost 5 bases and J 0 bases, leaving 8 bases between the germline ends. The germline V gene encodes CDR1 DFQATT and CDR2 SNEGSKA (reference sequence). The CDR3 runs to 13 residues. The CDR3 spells CSALGASNQPQHF. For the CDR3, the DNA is TGCAGTGCTCTCGGTGCTAGCAATCAGCCCCAGCATTTT.